One and the same sample provided the 8 T cell receptor beta chains below, sequenced in a study of blood T cell repertoires in COVID-19. Only in-frame clones appear in the TCRdb table, and some are missing; sequencing was by immunoSEQ multiplex PCR. The data show some 65,000 clones, about 90% seen once. The sequenced sample was peripheral blood. Source of these receptors: a woman of 80 years or more with active COVID-19.

This chain links TRBV28 with TRBJ2-2; D is perhaps TRBD1 (5 bases). Trimming cost V 2 bases and J 1 base, with 11 bases left between them. This CDR3 spans 16 amino acids. CDR1 and CDR2 from the germline V gene are MDHEN and SYDVKM. Written as DNA, the CDR3 is TGTGCCAGCAGTTTAATCAGCCAGGGGAACACCGGGGAGCTGTTTTTT. Translated, it gives CASSLISQGNTGELFF.

The chain joins TRBV5-1 to TRBJ2-5, with 9 bases identical to TRBD2. CDR1 SGHRS and CDR2 YFSETQ come from the germline V gene. Trimming removed 0 bases from V and 0 bases from J; junction bases left unmatched: 0. The CDR3 is made up of 15 amino acids. The CDR3 DNA is TGCGCCAGCAGCTTGGTAGCGGGGGACCAAGAGACCCAGTACTTC. This codes for CASSLVAGDQETQYF.

V is TRBV5-1 and J is TRBJ2-3, with D maybe TRBD2 (5 bases). V shed 0 bases and J shed 5 bases, with 16 bases lying between them. The CDR3 totals 16 residues. Germline V gives CDR1 SGHRS, CDR2 YFSETQ. The CDR3 here is CASSLVGGGPGDTQYF. As DNA, the CDR3 is TGCGCCAGCAGCTTGGTCGGAGGCGGGCCCGGAGATACGCAGTATTTT.

The rearrangement links TRBV7-2 to TRBJ2-6, with 12 bases identical to TRBD2. Germline V lookup: CDR1 SGHTA, CDR2 FQGNSA. V dropped 10 bases and J dropped 1; count of bases not matched to a gene: 2. This CDR3 has 15 residues. The CDR3 region is CATLAGGSGANVLTF. The CDR3, as DNA: TGTGCCACTCTAGCGGGGGGGTCTGGGGCCAACGTCCTGACTTTC.

This rearrangement joins TRBV15 to TRBJ2-1, with 12 bases lining up with TRBD2. After removal of 5 bases from V and 6 bases from J, the junction contained 5 bases not matched to a gene. From germline, CDR1 is LNHNV and CDR2 YYDKDF (reference sequence). The CDR3 loop spans 15 amino acids. CDR3: CATSYLGLAGNEQFF. The CDR3 bases are TGTGCCACCAGCTATTTGGGACTAGCGGGCAATGAGCAGTTCTTC.

The rearrangement links TRBV5-1 to TRBJ1-1, with D uncertain. V gave up 4 bases and J gave up 0 bases, with 13 bases separating them. This CDR3 has 15 residues. CDR1 SGHRS and CDR2 YFSETQ come from the germline V gene. The CDR3 loop reads CASSLAGDLNTEAFF. CDR3 coding DNA: TGCGCCAGCAGCCTGGCCGGTGATCTGAACACTGAAGCTTTCTTT.

The genes are TRBV27 and TRBJ2-3; D not certain. Deletions cut 5 bases from V and 6 bases from J, with 12 bases between. The CDR3 spans 13 residues. Germline V gene data show CDR1 as MNHEY and CDR2 as SMNVEV (reference sequence). CDR3 nucleotides: TGTGCCAGCAGTCTAAACCTGGTCGATACGCAGTATTTT. As protein: CASSLNLVDTQYF.

The chain is built from TRBV2 and TRBJ2-2; 9 positions match TRBD2. The CDR3 consists of 16 residues. After removal of 8 bases from V and 6 bases from J, the junction contained 13 bases not matched to a gene. Germline loops: CDR1 SNHLY, CDR2 FYNNEI. The CDR3 reads CASRVAGGGASGELFF. CDR3 DNA: TGTGCCAGCCGGGTGGCCGGCGGGGGGGCTTCCGGGGAGCTGTTTTTT. Using reference TRBV2 and TRBJ2-2 for the parts outside the CDR3, the full variable domain is EPEVTQTPSHQVTQMGQEVILRCVPISNHLYFYWYRQILGQKVEFLVSFYNNEISEKSEIFDDQFSVERPDGSNFTLKIRSTKLEDSAMYFCASRVAGGGASGELFFGEGSRLTVL.